Reported below is one T cell receptor beta chain. Data came from immunoSEQ multiplex PCR; TCRdb stores just in-frame clones and leaves some out. The sample includes fewer than 180,000 clones, roughly 94% of them seen just once. Unmatched junction bases numbered 8, after V lost 3 bases and J lost 8 bases. CDR3 length: 15 amino acids. The V gene's germline CDR1 is MDHEN and CDR2 SYDVKM. This sample stems from a study of T cell responses to AZD1222 COVID-19 vaccine. The material sequenced was peripheral blood, taken on day 0 of AZD1222 vaccination. The chain employs TRBV28 and TRBJ2-1, with TRBD2 identical over 9 bases. The TCR sequence derives from an adult in good health. The CDR3 loop is CASSLVAGDLDEQFF. The CDR3 DNA sequence: TGTGCCAGCAGTTTGGTAGCGGGGGATTTGGATGAGCAGTTCTTC.